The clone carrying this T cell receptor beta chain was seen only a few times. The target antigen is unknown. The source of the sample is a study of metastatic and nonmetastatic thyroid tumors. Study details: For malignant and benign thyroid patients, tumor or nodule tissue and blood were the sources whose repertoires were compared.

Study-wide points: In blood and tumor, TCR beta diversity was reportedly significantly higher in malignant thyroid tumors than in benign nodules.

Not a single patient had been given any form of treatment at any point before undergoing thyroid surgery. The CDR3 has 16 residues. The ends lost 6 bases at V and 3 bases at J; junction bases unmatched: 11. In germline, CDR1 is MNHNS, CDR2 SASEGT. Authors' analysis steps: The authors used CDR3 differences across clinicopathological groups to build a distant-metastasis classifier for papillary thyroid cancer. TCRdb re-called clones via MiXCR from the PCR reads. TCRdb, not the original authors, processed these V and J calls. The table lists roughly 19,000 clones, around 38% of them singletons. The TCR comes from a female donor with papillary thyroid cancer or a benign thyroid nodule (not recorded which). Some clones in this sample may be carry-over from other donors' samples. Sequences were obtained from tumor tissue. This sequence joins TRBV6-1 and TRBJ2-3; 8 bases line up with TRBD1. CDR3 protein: CASSVRDHRGTDTQYF. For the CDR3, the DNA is TGTGCCAGCAGCGTCCGGGACCACAGGGGGACAGATACGCAGTATTTT.